This T cell receptor beta chain was recovered during a study of T cell responses to AZD1222 COVID-19 vaccine. Study-wide points: Vaccine-related CD4 TCRs covered spike, predominating at 160-218 and 743-854. White British people made up most donors, females outnumbered males, and clonal diversity was possibly underestimated. Repertoire samples came only from after the peak T cell response.

Clones were read by immunoSEQ multiplex PCR, and TCRdb kept only the in-frame ones, dropping some. The data contain tens of thousands of clones, around 91% of them singletons. This clone was observed a few times. The target antigen is unknown. Looked up from germline, CDR1 is SGHKS and CDR2 is YYEKEE (reference sequence). The CDR3 spans 13 residues. Trimming stripped 1 base from V and 7 bases from J, with 11 bases between. This sequence originates from an adult in good health. This material consisted of peripheral blood, taken on day 0 of MenACWY control vaccination. This chain joins TRBV5-5 and TRBJ1-1; no clear D. The CDR3 region has the DNA TGTGCCAGCAGCTTGTTGTCTCTTAATGAAGCTTTCTTT. Translating it yields CASSLLSLNEAFF.